A single sample gave rise to the 3 T cell receptor beta chains below, sequenced in a study of T cells in Graves' hyperthyroidism and ophthalmopathy. What was amplified from RNA transcripts were TCR beta CDR3 regions. When the TCR CDR3 underwent first-round RT-PCR, the HTBI primer set was used. TCRdb redid the calling of the multiplex PCR reads with MiXCR, one entry per CDR3 protein. The repertoire holds a few hundred thousand distinct CDR3 sequences, with roughly 13% as singletons. Material: blood. The receptors shown here come from a woman between 18 and 29 years old with Graves' hyperthyroidism.

This clonotype has a count of ten or more. V and J are TRBV29-1 and TRBJ2-7; 11 bases are a match to TRBD2. Germline V gene data show CDR1 as SQVTM and CDR2 as ANQGSEA. This CDR3 is built from 13 residues. V trimming: 4 bases; J trimming: 3 bases; junction bases outside the gene matches: 2. The CDR3 sequence: CSVGSGRGYEQYF. CDR3 in DNA: TGCAGCGTTGGTAGCGGGAGGGGCTACGAGCAGTACTTC.

This clonotype was seen many times. The chain employs TRBV11-2 and TRBJ1-1; 9 bases fit TRBD1. Per germline, CDR1 SGHAT and CDR2 FQNNGV. Trimming took 7 bases from V and 3 from J; bases not matched to a gene: 6. The CDR3 consists of 14 residues. CDR3: CASTLTGGDTEAFF. CDR3 DNA: TGTGCCAGCACCTTGACAGGGGGAGACACTGAAGCTTTCTTT.

To note about this clonotype: This may come from a read error, since a much larger clone is one base off. As the CDR3 is not closed by the conserved phenylalanine or tryptophan, this likely results from a read error. The chain combines TRBV11-3 with TRBJ2-1; TRBD1 is a possible D gene (5 bases). Germline CDR1 and CDR2: SGHNT and YENEEA. V lost 0 bases, J lost 6 bases, and 12 bases lay in between. The CDR3 has 15 residues. The chain's CDR3 is CASSLDPHRSNEQFS. The CDR3 DNA sequence: TGTGCCAGCAGCTTAGATCCGCACAGGAGCAATGAGCAGTTCTCC.